These 28 T cell receptor beta chains came from one sample sequenced in a study of regulatory T cells in long-lasting Graves disease. Arm-PCR with iRepertoire HTBI primers amplified the CDR3 regions for these TCR beta libraries. TCRdb ran MiXCR on the multiplex PCR reads and lists one entry per CDR3 protein. Of 400,000 to 500,000 distinct CDR3 sequences in the sample, roughly 15% were seen once. Time point given: newly diagnosed GD, antithyroid drugs for less than 3 months. PBMC RNA served as the TCR library source. These data also formed part of another study, on T cells in Graves' hyperthyroidism and ophthalmopathy.

Sequencing was performed on peripheral blood mononuclear cells (PBMCs), taken at new diagnosis, from a patient treated with antithyroid drugs. Receptors originate from a woman aged 50 to 60 with Graves disease.

This clonotype has a handful of counts. This chain connects TRBV5-1 to TRBJ2-1; 15 bases are a match to TRBD2. V shed 4 bases, J shed 7 bases, and the junction held 12 bases outside the gene matches. This CDR3 has 18 residues. Germline V gene sequence: CDR1 SGHRS, CDR2 YFSETQ. CDR3 residues: CASSRSRTSGRAGNEQFF. CDR3 DNA sequence: TGCGCCAGCAGCCGGTCAAGGACTAGCGGGAGGGCCGGGAATGAGCAGTTCTTC.

At least ten counts were recorded for this clonotype. The V and J genes are TRBV19 and TRBJ1-2, with D possibly being TRBD1 (6 bases). Germline V CDR1 and CDR2: LNHDA, SQIVND (reference sequence). The CDR3 runs 15 residues. Deletions cut 7 bases from V and 8 bases from J, with 23 bases between. CDR3 residues: CASTFVQTGLAGYTF. The CDR3 DNA reads as TGTGCCAGTACCTTTGTACAGACAGGCCTAGCGGGCTACACCTTC.

V gene TRBV7-8 combines with J gene TRBJ2-3; TRBD1 aligns across 11 bases. Germline V lookup: CDR1 SGHVS, CDR2 FQNEAQ. After removal of 2 bases from V and 2 bases from J, the junction contained 12 bases not matched to a gene. The length of the CDR3 is 19 residues. CDR3 loop: CASSLQTGQGAFSTDTQYF. CDR3 nucleotide sequence: TGTGCCAGCAGCTTACAAACAGGACAGGGGGCATTCTCCACAGATACGCAGTATTTT.

This clonotype was observed many times. The CDR3 sequence: CASSGRGPYNEQFF. CDR3 coding DNA: TGCGCCAGCAGCGGCAGGGGCCCCTACAATGAGCAGTTCTTC. The chain uses TRBV5-1 and TRBJ2-1; D is perhaps TRBD1 (6 bases). This CDR3 has 14 residues. V shed 4 bases and J shed 2 bases, with 10 bases lying between them. Germline CDR1 SGHRS, CDR2 YFSETQ.

Remarks on this clonotype: This may come from a read error, since a much larger clone is one base off. The rearrangement joins TRBV28 to TRBJ1-6, with D hard to call. The CDR3 sequence is 14 residues long. Between the trimmed V and J ends, which lost 7 bases and 5 bases, there was a span of 12 bases. Germline V gene lookup returns CDR1 MDHEN and CDR2 SYDVKM. Here the CDR3 reads CASTITRDNSPLHF. The CDR3 nucleotides are TGTGCCAGCACCATTACACGAGATAATTCACCCCTCCACTTT.

This rearrangement joins TRBV29-1 to TRBJ2-3, with D tentatively TRBD1 (5 bases). The better agreement between TRBJ2-5 and the DNA end casts doubt on the J call. This CDR3 has 13 residues. The germline V gene has CDR1 SQVTM and CDR2 ANQGSEA. The CDR3 region has the DNA TGCAGCGTTCTCTTAGAATCAGGGGAGACCCAGTACTTC. Translating gives CSVLLESGETQYF.

There are a few counts of this clonotype. The chain is built from TRBV3-1 and TRBJ1-1, with TRBD1 matching over 8 bases. The J segment lost 1 base and the V segment lost 4 bases, leaving 5 bases of the junction unmatched. CDR3 length: 15 residues. Germline CDR1 reads LGHDT; CDR2 reads YNNKEL (reference sequence). This CDR3 reads CASSRRQGTNTEAFF. The CDR3 bases are TGTGCCAGCAGCCGGAGACAGGGGACGAACACTGAAGCTTTCTTT.

This clonotype was seen ten or more times. The rearrangement uses TRBV24-1 and TRBJ2-3, with 7 positions matching TRBD1. Germline trimming cut 3 bases from V and 2 bases from J; bases unmatched to any gene: 10. Per the germline V gene, CDR1 is KGHDR and CDR2 is SFDVKD. The CDR3 consists of 17 residues. CDR3 sequence: CATSDRSGTDLTDTQYF. The CDR3 bases are TGTGCCACCAGTGATCGGTCCGGGACAGATCTCACAGATACGCAGTATTTT.

This rearrangement joins TRBV20-1 to TRBJ2-1; the D gene is possibly TRBD1 (5 bases). The germline V gene encodes CDR1 DFQATT and CDR2 SNEGSKA (reference sequence). Trimming took off 0 bases at V and 2 bases at J, with 11 bases between the two ends. The CDR3 runs 15 residues. CDR3 DNA: TGCAGTGCTAGAGAGTTGAGCAGGGCCTACAATGAGCAGTTCTTC. Translated, it gives CSARELSRAYNEQFF.

This clonotype has a count of ten or more. The CDR3 here is CASSLIQGGSYEQYF. The CDR3, as DNA: TGTGCCAGCAGCTTAATCCAGGGTGGATCCTACGAGCAGTACTTC. V usage is TRBV7-8 and J usage is TRBJ2-7; D may be TRBD1 (5 bases). Germline CDR1 is SGHVS and CDR2 is FQNEAQ. V was clipped by 2 bases and J by 1 base, with 12 bases between them. The CDR3 runs to 15 residues.

This clonotype is a singleton in its sample. V usage is TRBV4-1 and J usage is TRBJ2-1; D is unclear. Germline-derived CDR1 and CDR2 are MGHRA and YSYEKL. The CDR3 consists of 14 residues. V was trimmed by 2 bases and J by 10 bases, leaving 15 bases between them. The CDR3 protein is CASSQPRQAQEQFF. CDR3 nucleotides: TGCGCCAGCAGCCAACCCCGGCAGGCCCAGGAGCAGTTCTTC.

This clonotype was detected a few times. One end of the junction fails to match germline, which may point to a read error. The V and J genes are TRBV4-1 and TRBJ2-1; D might be TRBD2 (6 bases). CDR3 length: 14 amino acids. Germline CDR1 MGHRA, CDR2 YSYEKL. The CDR3 DNA reads as TGCGCCAGCAGCCAAGATAGCGGCACCACCCTTAGTATCTTC. Translating gives CASSQDSGTTLSIF.

This clonotype has a count of ten or more. The chain couples TRBV3-1 to TRBJ2-1; tentatively, D is TRBD1 or TRBD2 (6 bases each). This CDR3 is built from 16 residues. The germline V and J ends were trimmed by 3 bases and 3 bases, with 15 bases remaining between them. The germline gives CDR1 LGHDT, CDR2 YNNKEL (reference sequence). CDR3 coding DNA: TGTGCCAGCAGCCAGGAAGGGGGGAGCTTCTACAATGAGCAGTTCTTC. Amino acids: CASSQEGGSFYNEQFF.

This clonotype was seen only a few times. The chain has TRBV10-3 and TRBJ1-5, with 12 bases aligning to TRBD1. The CDR3 totals 13 residues. V trimming: 10 bases; J trimming: 7 bases; junction bases outside the gene matches: 5. Germline loops: CDR1 ENHRY, CDR2 SYGVKD. CDR3 protein: CATGQGATQPQHF. The CDR3 DNA reads as TGTGCCACGGGACAGGGGGCCACACAGCCCCAGCATTTT.

This clonotype has a count of ten or more. This chain links TRBV18 with TRBJ2-5, with D perhaps TRBD1 or TRBD2 (5 bases each). Germline-derived CDR1 and CDR2 are KGHSH and LQKENI. The length of the CDR3 is 15 residues. Between the trimmed V and J ends, which lost 4 bases and 4 bases, there was a span of 16 bases. The CDR3 is CASSLAVRGGETQYF. Written as DNA, the CDR3 is TGTGCCAGCTCACTAGCCGTGAGGGGTGGAGAGACCCAGTACTTC.

This clonotype appeared a few times. The rearrangement links TRBV3-1 to TRBJ1-4; D is unclear. The CDR3 runs to 14 residues. CDR1 and CDR2 (germline): LGHDT, YNNKEL (reference sequence). V was pared by 4 bases and J by 1 base, with 7 bases between. The CDR3 spells CASSRGITNEKLFF. The CDR3 DNA sequence: TGTGCCAGCAGCCGAGGGATAACTAATGAAAAACTGTTTTTT.

As concerns this clonotype: A much larger clone differs from this one at a single base, so this may be a read error. The genes are TRBV6-5 and TRBJ2-5; D possibly corresponds to TRBD2 (6 bases). CDR3 length equals 14 residues. CDR1 is MNHEY and CDR2 is SVGAGI in the germline V gene. This CDR3 is CASSYSLAQETRYF. For the CDR3, the DNA is TGTGCCAGCAGTTACTCACTAGCCCAAGAGACCCGGTACTTC.

Concerning this clonotype: A much larger clone lies a single base off, so this may be a read error. V usage is TRBV11-2 and J usage is TRBJ2-7, with 8 bases that match TRBD1. The CDR3 loop spans 15 amino acids. V dropped 4 bases and J dropped 8; count of bases not matched to a gene: 13. Germline V gene lookup returns CDR1 SGHAT and CDR2 FQNNGV. The DNA of the CDR3 is TGTGCCAGCAGCTCCCCCCGACAGGGGAAGTACAAGCAGTACTTC. This codes for CASSSPRQGKYKQYF.

V usage is TRBV19 and J usage is TRBJ2-7, with D unclear. With 7 bases removed from V and 3 bases from J, the gap between germline ends came to 19 bases. CDR1 is LNHDA and CDR2 is SQIVND in the germline V gene (reference sequence). There are 15 residues in the CDR3. This CDR3 reads CASTLNVGADYEQYF. The CDR3 coding sequence is TGTGCCAGTACCCTTAACGTGGGCGCCGACTACGAGCAGTACTTC. The complete variable domain, with remaining parts taken from reference TRBV19 and TRBJ2-7, reads DGGITQSPKYLFRKEGQNVTLSCEQNLNHDAMYWYRQDPGQGLRLIYYSQIVNDFQKGDIAEGYSVSREKKESFPLTVTSAQKNPTAFYLCASTLNVGADYEQYFGPGTRLTVT.

This clonotype was recorded many times. The chain combines TRBV7-8 with TRBJ1-5, with D uncertain. CDR1 SGHVS and CDR2 FQNEAQ come from the germline V gene. The CDR3 runs 13 residues. With 2 bases removed from V and 9 bases from J, the gap between germline ends came to 11 bases. CDR3 in amino acids: CASSLTVFRPQHF. CDR3 sequence (DNA): TGTGCCAGCAGCTTAACGGTATTTAGGCCCCAGCATTTT.

This clonotype was seen many times. This rearrangement joins TRBV30 to TRBJ1-2; D is undetermined. Germline CDR1 and CDR2: GTSNPN and SVGIG (reference sequence). V lost 3 bases, J lost 4 bases, and 12 bases lay in between. This CDR3 contains 13 residues. The CDR3 DNA sequence: TGTGCCTGGAGCCCCGATACAGTCTATGGCTACACCTTC. Its translation is CAWSPDTVYGYTF. Drawing the rest from reference TRBV30 and TRBJ1-2, the complete variable domain is SQTIHQWPATLVQPVGSPLSLECTVEGTSNPNLYWYRQAAGRGLQLLFYSVGIGQISSEVPQNLSASRPQDRQFILSSKKLLLSDSGFYLCAWSPDTVYGYTFGSGTRLTVV.

The chain employs TRBV27 and TRBJ1-5, with D tentatively TRBD1 (6 bases). The CDR3 is 16 residues long. Germline V gene lookup returns CDR1 MNHEY and CDR2 SMNVEV (reference sequence). V was clipped by 4 bases and J by 4 bases, with 17 bases between them. CDR3 loop: CASSWVGGAGNQPQHF. Here the CDR3 DNA reads TGTGCCAGCAGTTGGGTGGGGGGCGCAGGGAATCAGCCCCAGCATTTT.

The chain combines TRBV9 with TRBJ2-3; 13 nucleotides agree with TRBD2. This CDR3 is built from 17 residues. V lost 3 bases and J lost 1; bases outside the gene matches: 5. Germline V CDR1 and CDR2: SGDLS, YYNGEE. The CDR3 DNA reads as TGTGCCAGCAGCGCCCGGACTAGCGGGGGCGGCACAGATACGCAGTATTTT. Encoded protein: CASSARTSGGGTDTQYF.

This clonotype has at least ten counts. J is TRBJ1-5 and V is TRBV28; D gene unclear. The germline CDR1 and CDR2 sequences are MDHEN and SYDVKM. This CDR3 contains 13 residues. The germline V and J ends were trimmed by 8 bases and 0 bases, with 8 bases remaining between them. CDR3 amino acids: CASRAYSNQPQHF. The CDR3 DNA is TGTGCCAGCCGAGCGTATAGCAATCAGCCCCAGCATTTT.

This clonotype has ten or more counts. The chain has TRBV11-1 and TRBJ1-1; D not certain. Germline V gives CDR1 SGHAT, CDR2 FQDESV (reference sequence). Trimming removed 8 bases at V and 4 bases at J, with 14 bases between. CDR3 size: 13 residues. CDR3 sequence (DNA): TGTGCCAGCGGCCCGGGGTGGATCACTGAAGCTTTCTTT. Amino acids: CASGPGWITEAFF.

Comment on this clonotype: A clone one base away is much larger, so this may be a read error. This chain connects TRBV28 to TRBJ2-1; TRBD2 matches at 9 bases. V was pared by 2 bases and J by 1 base, with 12 bases of the junction left unmatched. Per germline, CDR1 MDHEN and CDR2 SYDVKM. The CDR3 is made up of 19 amino acids. CDR3 loop: CASSLMGLAGPMSYNEQFF. The CDR3 region has the DNA TGTGCCAGCAGTTTAATGGGGCTAGCGGGACCGATGTCCTACAATGAGCAGTTCTTC. The whole variable domain, remainder taken from reference TRBV28 and TRBJ2-1, is DVKVTQSSRYLVKRTGEKVFLECVQDMDHENMFWYRQDPGLGLRLIYFSYDVKMKEKGDIPEGYSVSREKKERFSLILESASTNQTSMYLCASSLMGLAGPMSYNEQFFGPGTRLTVL.

This clonotype was detected ten times or more. This chain uses TRBV2 with TRBJ2-5, with TRBD2 matching over 7 bases. This CDR3 has 18 residues. CDR1 and CDR2 from the germline V gene are SNHLY and FYNNEI. V trimming: 4 bases; J trimming: 0 bases; junction bases outside the gene matches: 14. CDR3 protein: CASSARGLQNGNQETQYF. The CDR3 nucleotides are TGTGCCAGCAGTGCGAGGGGACTACAAAACGGTAACCAAGAGACCCAGTACTTC.

This clonotype was recorded many times. The CDR3 sequence is CASSQTRGRDTEAFF. CDR3 bases: TGTGCCAGCAGCCAAACCAGGGGGCGGGACACTGAAGCTTTCTTT. The V gene is TRBV3-1, the J gene TRBJ1-1, with TRBD1 matching 8 bases. CDR1 and CDR2 (germline): LGHDT, YNNKEL (reference sequence). The CDR3 covers 15 residues. Trimming removed 2 bases from V and 3 bases from J; junction bases left unmatched: 5.